Below are 26 T cell receptor beta chains sequenced from a single sample in a study of tumor-infiltrating lymphocytes in primary liver carcinoma. The input was around 500 ng total RNA; TCR beta cDNA was made from it with a constant-region primer. Libraries covering TCR beta were generated through three nested multiplex PCR rounds (using a slightly modified ARM-PCR). The two initial PCR rounds, approximately 10 cycles each, used TRBV1-TRBV30 forward and C-beta reverse primers. TCRdb itself ran the multiplex PCR reads through MiXCR, one entry per CDR3 protein. The sample includes 150,000 to 200,000 distinct CDR3 sequences, less than 70% of them seen just once. For blood RNA, unsorted whole blood served as the source, and germline DNA was extracted too. The specimen sequenced was peripheral blood. These receptors originate from a woman aged 60-70 years with primary liver carcinoma and hepatitis B virus infection.

The CDR3 spells CASSLWGEGYNEQFF. In DNA, the CDR3 is TGCGCCAGCAGCTTGTGGGGGGAGGGCTACAATGAGCAGTTCTTC. The chain joins TRBV5-1 to TRBJ2-1, with 7 bases matching TRBD2. Germline loops: CDR1 SGHRS, CDR2 YFSETQ. Losses at the gene ends were 1 base for V and 3 bases for J; bases not matched to a gene: 4. The CDR3 consists of 15 residues.

V is TRBV6-5 and J is TRBJ2-1, with 9 bases lining up with TRBD1. V lost 2 bases, J lost 5 bases, and 7 bases stayed unmatched. Germline CDR1 reads MNHEY; CDR2 reads SVGAGI. This CDR3 spans 16 amino acids. CDR3 loop: CASSYTGTGIHNEQFF. CDR3 nucleotides: TGTGCCAGCAGTTACACCGGGACAGGGATCCACAATGAGCAGTTCTTC.

In the case of this clonotype: The CDR3 does not close with the conserved phenylalanine or tryptophan, likely indicating a read error. The chain recombines TRBV6-5 with TRBJ2-1; D gene ambiguous. Between the trimmed V and J ends, which lost 2 bases and 7 bases, there was a span of 12 bases. This CDR3 is 14 amino acids long. Germline assignment: CDR1 MNHEY and CDR2 SVGAGI. The CDR3 region is CASSYLAEVNEQFS. DNA of the CDR3: TGTGCCAGCAGTTACCTGGCGGAAGTTAATGAGCAGTTCTCC.

This clonotype occurred many times. V gene TRBV12-3 or TRBV12-4 combines with J gene TRBJ1-1, with 8 nucleotides matching TRBD1. With 6 bases clipped from V and 7 bases from J, the junction kept 7 bases outside the gene matches. The CDR3 is 13 amino acids. The CDR3 DNA reads TGTGCCAGCAGACGAGGGACAGGTCATGAAGCTTTCTTT. This sequence encodes CASRRGTGHEAFF.

Comment on this clonotype: A much larger clone lies a single base off, so this may be a read error. This chain joins TRBV5-4 and TRBJ1-1, with unresolved D. CDR1 and CDR2 (germline): SGHNT, YYREEE (reference sequence). This CDR3 comprises 13 residues. The CDR3: CASSLVPGTEASF. CDR3 DNA: TGTGCCAGCAGCTTGGTTCCGGGCACTGAAGCTTCCTTT.

The chain couples TRBV11-2 to TRBJ2-1; perhaps TRBD2 as D (5 bases). Trimming took off 5 bases at V and 14 bases at J, with 37 bases between the two ends. This CDR3 has 19 residues. Germline loops: CDR1 SGHAT, CDR2 FQNNGV. CDR3 DNA sequence: TGTGCCAGCAGCAACCATCCCGTAGTCCTGGACTCGATATACAACGAGAAGTTCTTC. It is translated as CASSNHPVVLDSIYNEKFF.

In this sample, this clonotype turned up many times. V is TRBV5-1 and J is TRBJ2-3; D tentatively reads TRBD1 or TRBD2 (6 bases each). In germline, CDR1 is SGHRS, CDR2 YFSETQ. This CDR3 is built from 14 residues. Trimming took off 9 bases at V and 3 bases at J, with 17 bases between the two ends. This chain's CDR3 is CATSTGRRTDTQYF. CDR3 nucleotides: TGCGCCACCTCTACAGGGAGGAGGACAGATACGCAGTATTTT.

In the case of this clonotype: A much larger clone differs by one base, so this may be a read error. This chain uses TRBV7-9 with TRBJ1-2; D unresolved. CDR3 length: 15 residues. Germline V gene sequence: CDR1 SEHNR, CDR2 FQNEAQ (reference sequence). Trimming left V 4 bases short and J 6 bases short, with 18 bases between. The CDR3 sequence is CASSSMSAASHGYTF. The CDR3 nucleotides read TGTGCCAGCAGCTCAATGTCGGCAGCTAGCCATGGCTACACCTTC.

Notes on this clonotype: A read error is possible here, since a much larger clone lies one base away. The chain has TRBV6-5 and TRBJ2-7, with 9 nucleotides matching TRBD2. The CDR3 extends over 15 amino acids. CDR1 MNHEY and CDR2 SVGAGI come from the germline V gene. V was clipped by 6 bases and J by 1 base; unmatched bases: 7. This CDR3 is CASSTRTSESYEQYF. The CDR3 nucleotides read TGTGCCAGCAGCACCCGGACTAGCGAGTCCTACGAGCAGTACTTC.

This clonotype was detected only once. The chain combines TRBV28 with TRBJ1-4, with unresolved D. This CDR3 is built from 15 residues. The germline gives CDR1 MDHEN, CDR2 SYDVKM. Between the trimmed V and J ends, which lost 5 bases and 6 bases, there was a span of 16 bases. CDR3 loop: CASSPPEGNYEKLFF. The CDR3 coding sequence is TGTGCCAGCAGTCCCCCCGAGGGTAATTATGAAAAACTGTTTTTT.

As to this clonotype: With a much larger clone just one base away, this may be a read error. The gene calls are TRBV6-1 and TRBJ2-1; 9 positions agree with TRBD2. This CDR3 region has 15 residues. J gave up 3 bases and V 8 bases, and 8 bases lay outside the gene matches. Germline lookup yields CDR1 MNHNS and CDR2 SASEGT. The CDR3 here is CASLPRLAVYNEQFF. The CDR3 DNA reads TGTGCCAGCCTCCCTCGACTAGCGGTCTACAATGAGCAGTTCTTC.

The chain combines TRBV28 with TRBJ2-7, with D possibly called TRBD1 or TRBD2 (5 bases each). CDR1 and CDR2 from the germline V gene are MDHEN and SYDVKM. This CDR3 spans 14 amino acids. The germline V and J ends were trimmed by 11 bases and 0 bases, with 17 bases remaining between them. CDR3 DNA: TGTGCCGTCAACGGGGCCATTGACTCCTACGAGCAGTACTTC. Protein: CAVNGAIDSYEQYF.

V is TRBV11-3 and J is TRBJ1-6; D is unresolved. CDR3 size: 14 residues. The ends were cut back, 5 bases at V and 4 bases at J, with 9 bases in the middle. Germline values: CDR1 SGHNT, CDR2 YENEEA. The CDR3 nucleotides read TGTGCCAGCAGCCAGACTGATTATAATTCACCCCTCCACTTT. Translating it yields CASSQTDYNSPLHF.

This chain joins TRBV14 and TRBJ1-1; tentatively, D is TRBD1 (5 bases). This CDR3 comprises 15 residues. Germline CDR1 SGHDN, CDR2 FVKESK. V gave up 4 bases and J gave up 5 bases, with 17 bases separating them. CDR3 region: CASSLMVGPGTEAFF. The CDR3 region has the DNA TGTGCCAGCAGCCTAATGGTGGGGCCGGGAACTGAAGCTTTCTTT. Drawing the rest from reference TRBV14 and TRBJ1-1, the complete variable domain is EAGVTQFPSHSVIEKGQTVTLRCDPISGHDNLYWYRRVMGKEIKFLLHFVKESKQDESGMPNNRFLAERTGGTYSTLKVQPAELEDSGVYFCASSLMVGPGTEAFFGQGTRLTVV.

Worth noting for this clonotype: A read error may produce the germline difference seen at one junction end. The chain has TRBV29-1 and TRBJ2-3; a weak D match, TRBD1 (5 bases). This CDR3 is 12 amino acids long. CDR1 and CDR2 from the germline V gene are SQVTM and ANQGSEA. CDR3 sequence: CSVERGSDTQYF. The DNA for the CDR3 is TGCAGCGTTGAAAGGGGCTCAGATACCCAGTATTTT.

On this clonotype: One junction end disagrees with the germline gene, perhaps due to a read error. The rearrangement links TRBV12-3 or TRBV12-4 to TRBJ1-3; D might be TRBD1 (5 bases). The CDR3 consists of 16 residues. The CDR3 DNA is TGTGCCAGCACCTGGGACCTTCGGGAAGGGGAGGACACCACATATTTT. It yields the protein CASTWDLREGEDTTYF.

Note on this clonotype: Just one base apart from a much larger clone, this may be a read error. The chain couples TRBV4-1 to TRBJ2-7; no clear D gene. CDR3 size: 13 residues. Germline CDR1 MGHRA, CDR2 YSYEKL. The CDR3 DNA follows: TGCGCCAACAGCCAATCCCAGTACTACGAGCAGTACTTC. Its translation is CANSQSQYYEQYF.

A word on this clonotype: This may come from a read error, since a much larger clone is one base off. This sequence joins TRBV10-3 and TRBJ1-2, with 8 nucleotides matching TRBD1. Germline V gene sequence: CDR1 ENHRY, CDR2 SYGVKD. The CDR3 has 18 amino acids. CDR3 amino acids: CATSEVPSWDRRSYGYTF. Here the CDR3 DNA reads TGTGCCACCAGTGAGGTCCCCAGCTGGGACAGGCGCTCCTATGGCTACACCTTC.

This clonotype was observed many times. The CDR3 protein is CASSQEPGGLRGETQYF. The CDR3 DNA reads as TGTGCCAGCAGCCAAGAACCAGGGGGACTCCGAGGGGAGACCCAGTACTTC. The V gene is TRBV14, the J gene TRBJ2-5, with a possible D match to TRBD1 (7 bases). With 0 bases removed from V and 5 bases from J, the gap between germline ends came to 19 bases. The CDR3 is made up of 17 amino acids. Germline V lookup: CDR1 SGHDN, CDR2 FVKESK.

About this clonotype itself: Germline and junction disagree at one end, which may indicate a read error. The chain is built from TRBV5-1 and TRBJ1-6; D gene unclear. Germline CDR1 SGHRS, CDR2 YFSETQ. The CDR3 is 14 amino acids. The chain's CDR3 is CASRRASDNSSLHF. CDR3 bases: TGCGCCAGCCGGCGGGCATCTGACAATTCATCCCTCCACTTT.

The V call is TRBV15, the J call TRBJ1-5; D is undetermined. Germline loops: CDR1 LNHNV, CDR2 YYDKDF (reference sequence). V lost 1 base to trimming and J lost 5 bases, with 12 bases between them. The CDR3 spans 15 residues. The DNA for the CDR3 is TGTGCCACCAGCAGAGCGGGGTCCGGGGATCAGCCCCAGCATTTT. This gives the protein CATSRAGSGDQPQHF.

Remarks on this clonotype: Its ends do not fully match the called genes, so a read error is possible. The chain employs TRBV5-8 and TRBJ2-6; D is undetermined. Germline CDR1 is SGHTS and CDR2 is YDEGEE. The CDR3 runs 15 residues. The CDR3 protein is CASSLAVSGVNVLTF. For the CDR3, the DNA is TGTGCCAGCAGCTTGGCGGTATCTGGGGTCAACGTCCTGACTTTC.

Comments on this clonotype: With a much larger clone just one base away, this may be a read error. The V call is TRBV29-1, the J call TRBJ1-1; TRBD1 matches 7 bases. Germline trimming cut 8 bases from V and 1 base from J; bases unmatched to any gene: 4. CDR1 SQVTM and CDR2 ANQGSEA come from the germline V gene. The CDR3 consists of 12 residues. The CDR3 spells CSTDRTNTEAFF. The CDR3, as DNA: TGCAGCACGGACAGGACGAACACTGAAGCTTTCTTT.

The CDR3 coding sequence is TGTGCCTGGAGGATAGGGGGGAGAGGTGGAGAGATCCTGTACTTC. Encoded protein: CAWRIGGRGGEILYF. The genes are TRBV30 and TRBJ2-5, with D perhaps being TRBD1 or TRBD2 (6 bases each). CDR1 is GTSNPN, CDR2 SVGIG, per germline (reference sequence). This CDR3 region has 15 residues. Between the trimmed V and J ends, which lost 3 bases and 13 bases, there was a span of 27 bases.

About this clonotype itself: A much larger clone lies a single base off, so this may be a read error. The J gene is TRBJ2-5, the V gene TRBV6-5, with TRBD1 matching 7 bases. Germline values: CDR1 MNHEY, CDR2 SVGAGI. This CDR3 has 16 amino acids. Trimming removed 0 bases from V and 4 bases from J; junction bases left unmatched: 8. CDR3 in amino acids: CASSYSGQSSPETQYF. CDR3 nucleotides: TGTGCCAGCAGTTACTCGGGACAGAGCAGCCCAGAGACCCAGTACTTC.

This clonotype occurred once. The chain joins TRBV25-1 to TRBJ2-1; 9 bases line up with TRBD2. This CDR3 region has 16 residues. J was trimmed by 0 bases and V by 4 bases; bases with no gene match: 4. Germline lookup yields CDR1 MGHDK and CDR2 SYGVNS. The CDR3 bases are TGTGCCAGCAGTGGGACTAGCGCCAGCTCCTACAATGAGCAGTTCTTC. It encodes CASSGTSASSYNEQFF.